The 20 T cell receptor beta chains presented below share a single source sample, sequenced in a study of blood T cell repertoires in COVID-19. The assay was immunoSEQ multiplex PCR, and TCRdb's table has in-frame clones only and misses some. The repertoire consists of about 250,000 clones, with 80% to 90% occurring once and the leading ten covering around 4.7%. The sample consisted of peripheral blood. Receptor source: a woman aged 65 to 85 with acute or convalescent COVID-19.

The chain joins TRBV5-1 to TRBJ1-6, with 7 bases fitting TRBD1. The germline V gene has CDR1 SGHRS and CDR2 YFSETQ. This CDR3 is built from 19 residues. The trim removed 0 bases at V and 7 bases at J, leaving 16 bases unmatched. Here the CDR3 DNA reads TGCGCCAGCAGCTTGGATCTCACCCCAGGACAGGCTAACAATTCACCCCTCCACTTT. Its translation: CASSLDLTPGQANNSPLHF.

The rearrangement joins TRBV5-1 to TRBJ2-1, with no clear D. The CDR3 sequence is 14 residues long. Between the trimmed V and J ends, which lost 4 bases and 7 bases, there was a span of 15 bases. The V gene's germline CDR1 is SGHRS and CDR2 YFSETQ. The CDR3 DNA is TGCGCCAGCAGCCCTCACAGTGGTGTAAATGAGCAGTTCTTC. It codes for CASSPHSGVNEQFF.

This clone was found many times. The chain has TRBV2 and TRBJ1-2; TRBD1 might be the D (6 bases). Germline CDR1 is SNHLY and CDR2 is FYNNEI. V was cut by 6 bases and J by 8 bases, with 19 bases left in between. The CDR3 has 14 residues. The CDR3 DNA follows: TGTGCCAGCAGGGGACATCAGGGTTCGCGGGGCTACACCTTC. It codes for CASRGHQGSRGYTF.

Regarding this clone: In the same sample, other DNA sequences code for this CDR3. The chain employs TRBV5-4 and TRBJ2-5, with TRBD1 identical over 7 bases. J was trimmed by 4 bases and V by 0 bases; bases with no gene match: 0. The germline CDR1 and CDR2 sequences are SGHNT and YYREEE (reference sequence). The CDR3 consists of 13 residues. The CDR3 here is CASSLDRGETQYF. CDR3 in DNA: TGTGCCAGCAGCTTGGACAGGGGAGAGACCCAGTACTTC.

The chain has TRBV18 and TRBJ1-1, with a weak D call TRBD1 (6 bases). The CDR3 covers 14 residues. The germline V and J ends were trimmed by 5 bases and 2 bases, with 12 bases remaining between them. Germline V gives CDR1 KGHSH, CDR2 LQKENI. DNA of the CDR3: TGTGCCAGCTCAATCGGACAGTCTAACACTGAAGCTTTCTTT. As protein: CASSIGQSNTEAFF.

V and J are TRBV7-2 and TRBJ1-2; TRBD1 agrees at 9 bases. This CDR3 spans 13 amino acids. The V segment lost 4 bases and the J segment 8 bases; nucleotides outside the gene matches: 5. The germline gives CDR1 SGHTA, CDR2 FQGNSA. The CDR3 nucleotides are TGTGCCAGCAGCTCAAGACAGGGGGAAGGCTACACCTTC. This encodes CASSSRQGEGYTF.

The chain carries TRBV7-8 and TRBJ1-1; D is unresolved. V dropped 1 base and J dropped 10 bases, with 13 bases sitting between them. The CDR3 contains 13 residues. Germline assignment: CDR1 SGHVS and CDR2 FQNEAQ. In nucleotides, the CDR3 is TGTGCCAGCAGCTTAGGATTGAGAAATTTAGCTTTCTTT. It codes for CASSLGLRNLAFF.

The chain joins TRBV5-1 to TRBJ2-2, with 7 bases identical to TRBD1. Per the germline V gene, CDR1 is SGHRS and CDR2 is YFSETQ. CDR3 size: 19 residues. Unmatched junction bases numbered 14, after V lost 0 bases and J lost 3 bases. The CDR3 reads CASSLVLQGPLRDTGELFF. In DNA form, the CDR3 reads TGCGCCAGCAGCTTGGTTTTACAGGGGCCGCTCCGAGACACCGGGGAGCTGTTTTTT.

This sequence joins TRBV6-6 and TRBJ1-1; 9 bases fit TRBD1. The germline gives CDR1 MNHNY, CDR2 SVGAGI (reference sequence). After removal of 6 bases from V and 1 base from J, the junction contained 6 bases not matched to a gene. The length of the CDR3 is 15 residues. CDR3 coding DNA: TGTGCCAGCAGCCCATCGACAGGGGGGAACACTGAAGCTTTCTTT. As protein: CASSPSTGGNTEAFF.

There are a few counts of this clone. This sequence joins TRBV6-2 or TRBV6-3 and TRBJ1-3, with TRBD1 matching over 11 bases. The V segment lost 4 bases and the J segment 1 base; nucleotides outside the gene matches: 6. Germline lookup yields CDR1 MNHEY and CDR2 SVGEGT. This CDR3 has 17 amino acids. CDR3 nucleotide sequence: TGTGCCAGCAGTTCGGACAGGGGGCGAAATTCTGGAAACACCATATATTTT. It yields the protein CASSSDRGRNSGNTIYF.

The genes are TRBV4-2 and TRBJ2-1; 8 bases fit TRBD1. The junction had 9 bases not matched to a gene; V was cut back by 1 base and J by 7 bases. In germline, CDR1 is LGHNA, CDR2 YNFKEQ. The CDR3 is 16 residues long. CDR3 sequence (DNA): TGTGCCAGCAGCCAAGGTCGGCAGGGGGCAGCGAATGAGCAGTTCTTC. Its translation: CASSQGRQGAANEQFF.

This chain connects TRBV19 to TRBJ1-1; a weak D match, TRBD1 (6 bases). V lost 6 bases and J 0 bases, leaving 20 bases between the germline ends. CDR3 length: 17 residues. CDR1 and CDR2 (germline): LNHDA, SQIVND (reference sequence). The CDR3 DNA is TGTGCCAGTAGCTCGCGATGGGCAGGGGTCATGAACACTGAAGCTTTCTTT. This translates into CASSSRWAGVMNTEAFF.

The rearrangement joins TRBV7-2 to TRBJ2-5; 9 nucleotides agree with TRBD2. The CDR3 is made up of 16 amino acids. V shed 5 bases, J shed 4 bases, and the junction held 11 bases outside the gene matches. Germline V gene sequence: CDR1 SGHTA, CDR2 FQGNSA. CDR3 region: CASSPPGRGGGETQYF. In nucleotides, the CDR3 is TGTGCCAGCAGCCCCCCCGGGCGGGGGGGCGGAGAGACCCAGTACTTC.

The chain carries TRBV10-1 and TRBJ1-1; no clear D gene. V was pared by 5 bases and J by 0 bases, with 7 bases between. CDR1 WNHNN and CDR2 SYGVQD come from the germline V gene (reference sequence). The CDR3 spans 13 residues. This chain's CDR3 is CASSPQVNTEAFF. The CDR3, as DNA: TGCGCCAGCAGTCCCCAGGTGAACACTGAAGCTTTCTTT.

This clone was counted a few times. J is TRBJ1-1 and V is TRBV27; D remains unclear. The CDR3 consists of 13 residues. Germline loops: CDR1 MNHEY, CDR2 SMNVEV (reference sequence). Between the trimmed V and J ends, which lost 1 base and 3 bases, there was a span of 6 bases. CDR3 nucleotides: TGTGCCAGCAGTTTATTGTATTACACTGAAGCTTTCTTT. Translating gives CASSLLYYTEAFF.

This chain uses TRBV7-9 with TRBJ1-5; TRBD1 matches 7 bases. CDR1 and CDR2 (germline): SEHNR, FQNEAQ (reference sequence). There are 16 residues in the CDR3. V shed 1 base, J shed 7 bases, and the junction held 10 bases outside the gene matches. The CDR3 bases are TGTGCCAGCAGCTTAGGGCAGGGGGGATACATCCAGCCCCAGCATTTT. This codes for CASSLGQGGYIQPQHF.

A word on this clone: Within the sample, other DNA sequences also encode this same CDR3. This chain joins TRBV5-1 and TRBJ1-3, with D possibly TRBD1 on 5 matching bases. CDR1 SGHRS and CDR2 YFSETQ come from the germline V gene. V was cut by 0 bases and J by 1 base, with 8 bases left in between. The CDR3 consists of 15 residues. The DNA for the CDR3 is TGCGCCAGCAGCTTGGAAAGGGGATCTGGAAACACCATATATTTT. It is translated as CASSLERGSGNTIYF.

The chain combines TRBV6-1 with TRBJ1-2, with TRBD1 identical over 11 bases. The V and J ends lost 3 bases and 3 bases, in that order; junction bases with no gene match: 6. The CDR3 has 16 amino acids. Looked up from germline, CDR1 is MNHNS and CDR2 is SASEGT. The CDR3 spells CASSETGTGGDYGYTF. The CDR3 DNA reads as TGTGCCAGCAGTGAGACAGGGACAGGGGGAGACTATGGCTACACCTTC.

The V gene is TRBV28, the J gene TRBJ2-2, with 9 bases lining up with TRBD1. Unmatched junction bases numbered 8, after V lost 5 bases and J lost 7 bases. The CDR3 contains 15 residues. Germline CDR1 is MDHEN and CDR2 is SYDVKM. The CDR3: CASSPQGASDGELFF. CDR3 bases: TGTGCCAGCAGTCCACAGGGGGCTTCCGACGGGGAGCTGTTTTTT.

The chain combines TRBV21-1 with TRBJ2-5; TRBD1, the D gene given by the table, was not confirmed from the DNA. TRBV21-1 is an annotated pseudogene. This CDR3 is 17 amino acids long. DNA of the CDR3: TGTGCCAGCAGTCAAGGTGGGGACAGGGCGAGGCAAGAGACCCAGTACTTC. It codes for CASSQGGDRARQETQYF.